This TCR beta chain comes out of a study of blood T cell repertoires in COVID-19. Per the original methods: Using reference gene primer amplification, nucleated cell counts were estimated. The table came from immunoSEQ multiplex PCR; TCRdb's copy has only in-frame clones and leaves some out. V and J calls and clone size are given by that table; D and trimming were obtained from the DNA. The table lists around 250,000 clones, 80% to 90% of them singletons. This clone turned up a few times. This receptor was identified in a woman between 25 and 40 years old who had recovered from COVID-19. The specimen sequenced was PBMCs or T cells enriched from blood (not recorded which).

The CDR3 DNA follows: TGTGCCAGCAGCTCGCCGCGGGGAGATACGCAGTATTTT. Protein sequence: CASSSPRGDTQYF. V is TRBV5-4 and J is TRBJ2-3; D may be TRBD2 (6 bases). The germline V and J ends were trimmed by 3 bases and 5 bases, with 10 bases remaining between them. Germline CDR1 reads SGHNT; CDR2 reads YYREEE (reference sequence). The CDR3 is 13 residues long.